A single sample gave rise to the 16 T cell receptor beta chains below, sequenced in a study of blood T cell repertoires in COVID-19. Some clones are missing from TCRdb's copy, which holds only in-frame ones; the method was immunoSEQ multiplex PCR. The sample has 120,000 or so clones, less than 85% seen once. Sequencing was carried out using peripheral blood. The receptors come from a human donor with acute or convalescent COVID-19. The donor label of this sample is uncertain.

This chain's CDR3 is CASGLFSQPQHF. CDR3 DNA: TGTGCTAGTGGTTTGTTCTCTCAGCCCCAGCATTTT. The chain couples TRBV12-5 to TRBJ1-5; D gene uncertain. Deletions cut 2 bases from V and 6 bases from J, with 5 bases between. The CDR3 spans 12 residues. Germline loops: CDR1 LGHNT, CDR2 FRNRAP. The full variable domain, rest sourced from reference TRBV12-5 and TRBJ1-5, is DARVTQTPRHKVTEMGQEVTMRCQPILGHNTVFWYRQTMMQGLELLAYFRNRAPLDDSGMPKDRFSAEMPDATLATLKIQPSEPRDSAVYFCASGLFSQPQHFGDGTRLSIL.

The V call is TRBV7-2, the J call TRBJ2-7, with TRBD2 identical over 8 bases. This CDR3 is built from 15 residues. CDR1 and CDR2 from the germline V gene are SGHTA and FQGNSA. J lost 4 bases, V lost 5 bases, and 10 bases had no gene match. In DNA form, the CDR3 reads TGTGCCAGCAGCCCCTCCGCGGGGGGTTGGTACGAGCAGTACTTC. Its translation is CASSPSAGGWYEQYF.

The rearrangement links TRBV12-3 or TRBV12-4 to TRBJ1-3; D is undetermined. This CDR3 has 11 residues. Trimming removed 5 bases at V and 8 bases at J, with 7 bases between. The CDR3 loop is CASSDSYTIYF. As DNA, the CDR3 is TGTGCCAGCAGTGACTCTTACACCATATATTTT.

This rearrangement joins TRBV27 to TRBJ2-1, with 14 bases identical to TRBD2. There are 19 residues in the CDR3. J gave up 7 bases and V 5 bases, and 16 bases lay outside the gene matches. The germline V gene has CDR1 MNHEY and CDR2 SMNVEV (reference sequence). The CDR3 bases are TGTGCCAGCAGTCAACCCGCCCCTGGACTAGCGGGGGGACCTAATGAGCAGTTCTTC. This encodes CASSQPAPGLAGGPNEQFF.

This chain connects TRBV24-1 to TRBJ1-5; 9 bases map to TRBD1. Germline CDR1 is KGHDR and CDR2 is SFDVKD. This CDR3 region has 17 residues. The J segment lost 1 base and the V segment lost 1 base, leaving 4 bases of the junction unmatched. The chain's CDR3 is CATSDLRDRESNQPQHF. In DNA form, the CDR3 reads TGTGCCACCAGTGATTTACGGGACAGGGAGAGCAATCAGCCCCAGCATTTT.

This clone was detected only a few times. The chain recombines TRBV7-9 with TRBJ1-1; 9 bases map to TRBD1. Germline CDR1 is SEHNR and CDR2 is FQNEAQ (reference sequence). This CDR3 is 15 amino acids long. The ends lost 4 bases at V and 3 bases at J; junction bases unmatched: 6. For the CDR3, the DNA is TGTGCCAGCAGCTCCTGGGACAGGGCTTACACTGAAGCTTTCTTT. The encoded protein is CASSSWDRAYTEAFF.

This clone appeared once. The chain joins TRBV20-1 to TRBJ2-2; TRBD2 matches at 7 bases. The CDR3 loop spans 16 amino acids. The J segment lost 5 bases and the V segment lost 3 bases, leaving 12 bases of the junction unmatched. CDR1 is DFQATT, CDR2 SNEGSKA, per germline (reference sequence). Here the CDR3 DNA reads TGCAGTGCTAGTTCGGGGGGAGGGCGGGGGACCGGGGAGCTGTTTTTT. Translated: CSASSGGGRGTGELFF.

The chain employs TRBV12-3 or TRBV12-4 and TRBJ1-1; possibly TRBD1 for D (6 bases). CDR3 length: 13 residues. Trimming took 6 bases from V and 0 from J, leaving 8 bases between them. Here the CDR3 reads CASRQGLNTEAFF. In DNA, the CDR3 is TGTGCCAGCAGACAGGGCCTGAACACTGAAGCTTTCTTT.

The chain has TRBV6-5 and TRBJ1-6, with D possibly being TRBD1 (6 bases). From germline, CDR1 is MNHEY and CDR2 SVGAGI. This CDR3 is built from 15 residues. The germline V and J ends were trimmed by 6 bases and 7 bases, with 16 bases remaining between them. The CDR3 DNA is TGTGCCAGCAGAAGGACCCAGGGGTTAAATTCACCCCTCCACTTT. Its translation is CASRRTQGLNSPLHF.

V and J are TRBV6-4 and TRBJ1-1; TRBD1 matches at 12 bases. From germline, CDR1 is MRHNA and CDR2 SNTAGT. The trim removed 4 bases at V and 5 bases at J, leaving 14 bases unmatched. CDR3 length equals 18 residues. CDR3 in amino acids: CASSGGARDRGLRTEAFF. For the CDR3, the DNA is TGTGCCAGCAGTGGAGGAGCCCGGGACAGGGGGCTGCGGACTGAAGCTTTCTTT.

The sample holds a few counts of this clone. V usage is TRBV5-6 and J usage is TRBJ2-7; TRBD2 matches at 7 bases. CDR3 length equals 17 residues. J gave up 0 bases and V 2 bases, and 11 bases lay outside the gene matches. CDR1 and CDR2 (germline): SGHDT, YYEEEE. DNA for the CDR3: TGTGCCAGCAGCTTAGGCAGCGGGACTCCTAGCTCCTACGAGCAGTACTTC. It is translated as CASSLGSGTPSSYEQYF.

This chain links TRBV2 with TRBJ2-2, with D maybe TRBD2 (5 bases). The CDR3 has 13 residues. Germline CDR1 SNHLY, CDR2 FYNNEI. V was clipped by 7 bases and J by 5 bases, with 11 bases between them. Here the CDR3 reads CASTSDWTGELFF. The CDR3 nucleotides read TGTGCCAGCACCTCGGACTGGACCGGGGAGCTGTTTTTT.

The V gene is TRBV6-2 or TRBV6-3, the J gene TRBJ2-7; no clear D. Germline V gene sequence: CDR1 MNHEY, CDR2 SVGEGT. The CDR3 runs to 11 residues. V was pared by 5 bases and J by 5 bases, with 7 bases between. CDR3 DNA: TGTGCCAGCAGTCAGGCCAACGAGCAGTACGTC. Its protein is CASSQANEQYV.

This clone was detected many times. The chain combines TRBV7-8 with TRBJ2-7; tentative D call: TRBD2 (7 bases). Per the germline V gene, CDR1 is SGHVS and CDR2 is FQNEAQ. V was clipped by 5 bases and J by 3 bases, with 20 bases between them. This CDR3 is 16 amino acids long. The CDR3 reads CASSKGLTGRDYEQYF. CDR3 DNA sequence: TGTGCCAGCAGCAAAGGGCTAACAGGGAGGGACTACGAGCAGTACTTC. Together with reference TRBV7-8 and TRBJ2-7, the CDR3 gives the full variable domain: GAGVSQSPRYKVAKRGQDVALRCDPISGHVSLFWYQQALGQGPEFLTYFQNEAQLDKSGLPSDRFFAERPEGSVSTLKIQRTQQEDSAVYLCASSKGLTGRDYEQYFGPGTRLTVT.

The chain links TRBV27 to TRBJ1-1; tentatively, D is TRBD1 (6 bases). The CDR3 contains 13 residues. V was trimmed by 6 bases and J by 11 bases, leaving 19 bases between them. Germline loops: CDR1 MNHEY, CDR2 SMNVEV (reference sequence). The CDR3 DNA follows: TGTGCCAGCAGCCCAGTGCGGGGGCATGGGGCTTTCTTT. It specifies CASSPVRGHGAFF.

The V gene is TRBV24-1, the J gene TRBJ2-1, with 8 bases matching TRBD2. Unmatched junction bases numbered 17, after V lost 2 bases and J lost 6 bases. The CDR3 consists of 19 residues. Germline CDR1 reads KGHDR; CDR2 reads SFDVKD. In DNA, the CDR3 is TGTGCCACCAGTGATTCTCCGGCTAGCGGGTATATCCCCTTCAATGAGCAGTTCTTC. It encodes CATSDSPASGYIPFNEQFF.